This T cell receptor (beta chain) was documented in a study of OX40 agonist ivuxolimab in advanced cancers. In the study overall: Dose-escalation patients had hepatocellular carcinoma, melanoma, renal cell or head and neck cancer. Study-wide findings and caveats: Both blood CD4+ and CD8+ T cells showed clonal growth by week 6 at 0.1 to 3.0 mg/kg.

Sequenced by immunoSEQ multiplex PCR; TCRdb stores in-frame clones only, minus some. Of approximately 70,000 clones listed, around 86% are singletons. Unmatched junction bases numbered 12, after V lost 6 bases and J lost 5 bases. CDR3 length equals 15 residues. Germline V gene sequence: CDR1 GTSNPN, CDR2 SVGIG (reference sequence). This clone was seen only a few times. What it recognizes is unknown. The input for sequencing was CD4+ or CD8+ T cells sorted from blood, taken in a trial of the OX40 agonist ivuxolimab. This TCR was sampled from an adult with an advanced solid tumor such as melanoma, head and neck, liver or kidney cancer. This chain connects TRBV30 to TRBJ1-1, with TRBD1 matching over 10 bases. CDR3 protein: CACLSWTGGGTEAFF. The CDR3 DNA follows: TGTGCCTGCCTTTCATGGACAGGGGGGGGAACTGAAGCTTTCTTT. Full variable domain (outside the CDR3, taken from reference TRBV30 and TRBJ1-1): SQTIHQWPATLVQPVGSPLSLECTVEGTSNPNLYWYRQAAGRGLQLLFYSVGIGQISSEVPQNLSASRPQDRQFILSSKKLLLSDSGFYLCACLSWTGGGTEAFFGQGTRLTVV.